One T cell receptor (beta chain) is described in this entry. The germline CDR1 and CDR2 sequences are LNHDA and SQIVND (reference sequence). Trimming removed 3 bases at V and 8 bases at J, with 17 bases between. The CDR3 totals 16 residues. These data are taken from a study of blood T cell repertoires in COVID-19. Using immunoSEQ multiplex PCR, the repertoire was profiled, and TCRdb retains in-frame clones only, with some absent. The sample consists of about 250,000 clones, 70% to 90% of them appearing once. The sequenced material came from PBMCs or T cells enriched from blood (not recorded which). This chain links TRBV19 with TRBJ1-6, with D possibly being TRBD1 (6 bases). This clonotype was sampled from a woman in her forties or fifties who had been exposed to COVID-19. This CDR3 reads CASSIRDIASDSPLHF. Written as DNA, the CDR3 is TGTGCCAGTAGTATCCGGGACATCGCTTCTGATTCACCCCTCCACTTT.